The clone carrying this TCR beta chain was seen a handful of times. Its antigen is not identified. At one boundary the junction diverges from the germline segment, which might be a read error. This sample was included in a study of blood T cells in healthy people across ages. The CDR3 totals 13 residues. Germline values: CDR1 KGHSH, CDR2 LQKENI. For the second PCR, which ran for about 7 to 11 cycles, a sample-barcoded 5' primer and a J-beta primer mix were used. TCRdb redid the calling of the 5' RACE reads with MiXCR, one entry per CDR3 protein. This table has 1.6 million or so distinct CDR3 sequences, roughly a third appearing once. Study conclusions and caveats: Both naive CD4+ cell counts and diversity were greater in long-lived donors than in aged donors. No one knew whether donors had CMV, which possibly confounded expanded clonotype changes.

Sequenced input: blood. The rearrangement joins TRBV18 to TRBJ2-7, with D unresolved. The receptor comes from a woman in her 30s in good health. CDR3 loop: CANSLPPTYEQYF. The CDR3 DNA reads TGTGCCAACTCACTTCCCCCTACCTACGAGCAGTACTTC.